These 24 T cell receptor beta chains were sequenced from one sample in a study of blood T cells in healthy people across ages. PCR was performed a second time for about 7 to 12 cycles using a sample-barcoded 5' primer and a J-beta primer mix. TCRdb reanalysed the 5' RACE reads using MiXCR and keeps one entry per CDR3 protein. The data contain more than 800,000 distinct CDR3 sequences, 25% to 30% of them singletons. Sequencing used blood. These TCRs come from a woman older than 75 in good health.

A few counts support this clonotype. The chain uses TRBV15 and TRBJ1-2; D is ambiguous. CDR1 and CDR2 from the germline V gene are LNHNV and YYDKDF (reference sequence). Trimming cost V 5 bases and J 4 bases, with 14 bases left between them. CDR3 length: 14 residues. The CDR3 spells CATSGGKGGYGYTF. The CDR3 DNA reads TGTGCCACCAGCGGCGGGAAGGGTGGCTATGGCTACACCTTC.

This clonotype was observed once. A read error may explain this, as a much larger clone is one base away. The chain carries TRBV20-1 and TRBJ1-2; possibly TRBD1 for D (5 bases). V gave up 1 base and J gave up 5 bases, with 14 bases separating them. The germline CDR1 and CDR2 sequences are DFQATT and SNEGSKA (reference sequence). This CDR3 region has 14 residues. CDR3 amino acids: CSARGEGRGYGYTF. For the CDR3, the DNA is TGCAGTGCTAGAGGGGAGGGTAGGGGTTATGGCTACACCTTC.

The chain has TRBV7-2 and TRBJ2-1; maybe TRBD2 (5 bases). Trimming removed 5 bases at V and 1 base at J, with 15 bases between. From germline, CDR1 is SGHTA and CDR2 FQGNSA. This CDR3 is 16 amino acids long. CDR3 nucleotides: TGTGCCAGCAGCAAAAATCCGGGGATTTCCTACAATGAGCAGTTCTTC. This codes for CASSKNPGISYNEQFF.

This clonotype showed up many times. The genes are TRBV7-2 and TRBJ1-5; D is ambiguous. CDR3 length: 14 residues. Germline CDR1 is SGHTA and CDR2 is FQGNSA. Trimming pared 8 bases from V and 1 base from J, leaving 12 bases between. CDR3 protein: CASAPRGSNQPQHF. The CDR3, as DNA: TGTGCCAGCGCCCCCCGTGGCAGCAATCAGCCCCAGCATTTT.

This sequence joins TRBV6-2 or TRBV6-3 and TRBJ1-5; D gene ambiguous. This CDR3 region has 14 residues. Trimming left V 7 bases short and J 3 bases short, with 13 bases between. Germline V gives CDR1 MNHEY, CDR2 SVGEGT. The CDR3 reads CASTFDGYNQPQHF. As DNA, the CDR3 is TGTGCCAGCACCTTCGACGGCTACAATCAGCCCCAGCATTTT.

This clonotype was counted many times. The CDR3 sequence: CASSYPSPGYTF. CDR3 nucleotides: TGTGCCAGCAGTTACCCGAGTCCTGGCTACACCTTC. The genes are TRBV6-2 or TRBV6-3 and TRBJ1-2; the D is unclear. The length of the CDR3 is 12 residues. The germline gives CDR1 MNHEY, CDR2 SVGEGT. V lost 2 bases, J lost 7 bases, and 8 bases lay in between.

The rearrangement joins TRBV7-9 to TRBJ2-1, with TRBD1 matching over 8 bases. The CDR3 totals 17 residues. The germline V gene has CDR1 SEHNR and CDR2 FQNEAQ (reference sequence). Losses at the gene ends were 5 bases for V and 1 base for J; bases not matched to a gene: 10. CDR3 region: CASSRVLRDRSYNEQFF. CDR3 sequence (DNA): TGTGCCAGCAGCCGAGTACTACGGGACAGGTCCTACAATGAGCAGTTCTTC.

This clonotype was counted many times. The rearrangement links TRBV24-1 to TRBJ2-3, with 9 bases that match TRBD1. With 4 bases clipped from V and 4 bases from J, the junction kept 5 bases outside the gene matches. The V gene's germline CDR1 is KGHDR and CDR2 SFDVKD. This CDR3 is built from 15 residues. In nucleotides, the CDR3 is TGTGCCACCAGTGACGGGACAGGGCTATCAGATACGCAGTATTTT. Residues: CATSDGTGLSDTQYF.

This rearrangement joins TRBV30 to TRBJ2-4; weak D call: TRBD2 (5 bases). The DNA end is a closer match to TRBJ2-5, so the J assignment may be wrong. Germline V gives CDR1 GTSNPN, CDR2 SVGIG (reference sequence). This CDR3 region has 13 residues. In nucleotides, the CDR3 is TGTGCCTGGAGGCGAAGCACAGAGGGGACCCAGTACTTC. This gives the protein CAWRRSTEGTQYF.

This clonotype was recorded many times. The CDR3 spells CASSLGGTDNQPQHF. DNA of the CDR3: TGTGCCAGCAGCTTAGGCGGGACAGATAATCAGCCCCAGCATTTT. V and J are TRBV7-9 and TRBJ1-5; 7 positions agree with TRBD1. V lost 1 base, J lost 4 bases, and 4 bases stayed unmatched. CDR1 and CDR2 from the germline V gene are SEHNR and FQNEAQ (reference sequence). The CDR3 has 15 residues. Variable domain in full (rest from reference TRBV7-9 and TRBJ1-5): DTGVSQNPRHKITKRGQNVTFRCDPISEHNRLYWYRQTLGQGPEFLTYFQNEAQLEKSRLLSDRFSAERPKGSFSTLEIQRTEQGDSAMYLCASSLGGTDNQPQHFGDGTRLSIL.

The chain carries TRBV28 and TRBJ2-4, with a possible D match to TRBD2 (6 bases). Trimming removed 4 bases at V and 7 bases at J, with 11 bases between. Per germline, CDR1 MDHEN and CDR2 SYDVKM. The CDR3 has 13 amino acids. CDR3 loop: CASSWEVRNIQYF. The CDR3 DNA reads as TGTGCCAGCAGTTGGGAGGTTCGGAACATTCAGTACTTC.

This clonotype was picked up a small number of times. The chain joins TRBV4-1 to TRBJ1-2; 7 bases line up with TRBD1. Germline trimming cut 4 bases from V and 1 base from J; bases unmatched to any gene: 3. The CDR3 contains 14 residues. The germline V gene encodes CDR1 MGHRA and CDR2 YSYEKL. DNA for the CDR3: TGCGCCAGCAGCCCCGGACAGGATAACTATGGCTACACCTTC. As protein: CASSPGQDNYGYTF.

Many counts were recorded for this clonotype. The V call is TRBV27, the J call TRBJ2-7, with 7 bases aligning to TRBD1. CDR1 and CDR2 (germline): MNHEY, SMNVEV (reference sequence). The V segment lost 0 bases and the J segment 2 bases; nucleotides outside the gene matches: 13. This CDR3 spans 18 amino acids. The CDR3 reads CASSLSHSNRDRAYEQYF. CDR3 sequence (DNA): TGTGCCAGCAGTTTATCGCACTCCAACCGGGACAGAGCCTACGAGCAGTACTTC.

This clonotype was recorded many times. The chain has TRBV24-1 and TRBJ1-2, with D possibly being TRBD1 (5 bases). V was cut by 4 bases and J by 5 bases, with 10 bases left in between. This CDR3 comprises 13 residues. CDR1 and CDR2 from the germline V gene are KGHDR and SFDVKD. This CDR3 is CATSEGRTYGYTF. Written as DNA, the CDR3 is TGTGCCACCAGTGAGGGACGGACATATGGCTACACCTTC.

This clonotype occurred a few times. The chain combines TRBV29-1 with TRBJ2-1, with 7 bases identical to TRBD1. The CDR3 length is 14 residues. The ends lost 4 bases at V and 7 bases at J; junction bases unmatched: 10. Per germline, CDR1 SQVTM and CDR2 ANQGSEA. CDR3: CSVAGTVTCNEQFF. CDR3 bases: TGCAGCGTTGCGGGGACAGTTACCTGTAATGAGCAGTTCTTC.

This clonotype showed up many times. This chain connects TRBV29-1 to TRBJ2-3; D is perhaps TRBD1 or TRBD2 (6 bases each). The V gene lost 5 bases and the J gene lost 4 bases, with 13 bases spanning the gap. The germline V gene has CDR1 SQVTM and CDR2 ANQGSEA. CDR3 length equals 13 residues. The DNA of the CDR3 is TGCAGCGTTATGAGTCGGGGGCCAGATACGCAGTATTTT. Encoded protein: CSVMSRGPDTQYF.

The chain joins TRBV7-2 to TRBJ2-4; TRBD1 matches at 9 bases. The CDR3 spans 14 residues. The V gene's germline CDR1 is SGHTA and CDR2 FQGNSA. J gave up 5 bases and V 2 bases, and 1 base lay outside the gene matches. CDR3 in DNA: TGTGCCAGCAGCTTACGGACAGGGGAAAACATTCAGTACTTC. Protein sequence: CASSLRTGENIQYF. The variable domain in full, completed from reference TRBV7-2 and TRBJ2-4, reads GAGVSQSPSNKVTEKGKDVELRCDPISGHTALYWYRQSLGQGLEFLIYFQGNSAPDKSGLPSDRFSAERTGGSVSTLTIQRTQQEDSAVYLCASSLRTGENIQYFGAGTRLSVL.

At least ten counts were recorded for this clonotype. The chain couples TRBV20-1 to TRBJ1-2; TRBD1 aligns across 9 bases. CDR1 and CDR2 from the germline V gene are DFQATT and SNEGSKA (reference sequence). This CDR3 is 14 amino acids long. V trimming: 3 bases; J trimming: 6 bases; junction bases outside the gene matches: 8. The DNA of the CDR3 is TGCAGTGCTAGCGGGACAGGGTTGCCGAATGGCTACACCTTC. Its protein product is CSASGTGLPNGYTF.

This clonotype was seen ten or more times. CDR3 amino acids: CATSSLGQETQYF. In DNA form, the CDR3 reads TGCGCCACTTCGTCTCTGGGGCAAGAGACCCAGTACTTC. The rearrangement links TRBV5-1 to TRBJ2-5; D remains unclear. This CDR3 comprises 13 residues. With 9 bases removed from V and 2 bases from J, the gap between germline ends came to 14 bases. The germline V gene encodes CDR1 SGHRS and CDR2 YFSETQ.

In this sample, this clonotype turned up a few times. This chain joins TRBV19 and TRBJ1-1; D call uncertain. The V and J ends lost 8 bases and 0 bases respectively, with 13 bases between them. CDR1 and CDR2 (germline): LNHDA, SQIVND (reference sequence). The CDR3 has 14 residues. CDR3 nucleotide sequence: TGTGCCAGTTGCCTCCGCGGCCTGAACACTGAAGCTTTCTTT. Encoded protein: CASCLRGLNTEAFF.

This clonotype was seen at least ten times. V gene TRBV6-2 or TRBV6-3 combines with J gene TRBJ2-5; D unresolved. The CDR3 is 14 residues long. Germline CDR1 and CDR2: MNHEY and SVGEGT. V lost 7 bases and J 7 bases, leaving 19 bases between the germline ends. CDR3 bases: TGTGCCAGCACCCTAAATACCGCCTCGGGGACCCAGTACTTC. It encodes CASTLNTASGTQYF.

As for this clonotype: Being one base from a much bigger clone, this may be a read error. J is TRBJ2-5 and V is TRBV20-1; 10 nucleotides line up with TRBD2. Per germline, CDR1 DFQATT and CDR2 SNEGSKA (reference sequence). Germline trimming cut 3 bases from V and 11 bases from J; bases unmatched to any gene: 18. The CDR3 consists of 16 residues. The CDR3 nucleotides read TGCAGTGCTAGGTGGGGGCTAGCGGGGGCGAAGGATGAGCAGTACTTC. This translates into CSARWGLAGAKDEQYF.

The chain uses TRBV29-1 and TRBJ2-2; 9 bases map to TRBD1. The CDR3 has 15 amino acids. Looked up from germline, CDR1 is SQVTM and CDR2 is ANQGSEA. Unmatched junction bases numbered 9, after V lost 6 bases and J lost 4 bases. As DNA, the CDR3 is TGCAGCGTAATCCCCGGGACAGGGCGCACCGGGGAGCTGTTTTTT. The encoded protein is CSVIPGTGRTGELFF.

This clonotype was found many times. CDR3 sequence reads: CSARGGTGKIRGSTDTQYF. The CDR3 DNA follows: TGCAGTGCTAGAGGCGGGACAGGGAAAATAAGGGGAAGCACAGATACGCAGTATTTT. V is TRBV20-1 and J is TRBJ2-3; 9 bases map to TRBD1. V dropped 1 base and J dropped 0; count of bases not matched to a gene: 14. This CDR3 comprises 19 residues. CDR1 DFQATT and CDR2 SNEGSKA come from the germline V gene (reference sequence).